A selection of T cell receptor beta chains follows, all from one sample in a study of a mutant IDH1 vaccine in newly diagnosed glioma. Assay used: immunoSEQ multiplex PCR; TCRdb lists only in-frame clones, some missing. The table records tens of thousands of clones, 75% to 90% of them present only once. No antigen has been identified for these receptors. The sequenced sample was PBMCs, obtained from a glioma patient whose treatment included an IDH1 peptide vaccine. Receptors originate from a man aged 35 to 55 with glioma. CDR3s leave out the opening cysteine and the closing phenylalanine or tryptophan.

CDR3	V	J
ASSRQAQLPTDTQY	TRBV4-2	TRBJ2-3
ASSPTRNMNTEAF	TRBV18	TRBJ1-1
ATSRNPGSEKLF	TRBV15	TRBJ1-4
ASSLEDEQF	TRBV7-9	TRBJ2-1
ASSGRRAVSGNTIY	TRBV14	TRBJ1-3
ASSLSLARDKETQY	TRBV5-1	TRBJ2-5
ASSLGTSGGAETQY	TRBV7-6	TRBJ2-5
ASSFGRETQY	TRBV5-6	TRBJ2-5
ASSKQGFLAKNIQY	TRBV27	TRBJ2-4
ASSPQGSSGANVLT	TRBV19	TRBJ2-6
ASSAQVTGELF	TRBV27	TRBJ2-2
ASSEGPLFLNEKLF	TRBV2	TRBJ1-4
ASSPSGAATEAF	TRBV28	TRBJ1-1
ASSPQVYSYEQY	TRBV19	TRBJ2-7
ASSYRGHQPQH	TRBV27	TRBJ1-5
ASSFTSGRFTDTQY	TRBV5-1	TRBJ2-3